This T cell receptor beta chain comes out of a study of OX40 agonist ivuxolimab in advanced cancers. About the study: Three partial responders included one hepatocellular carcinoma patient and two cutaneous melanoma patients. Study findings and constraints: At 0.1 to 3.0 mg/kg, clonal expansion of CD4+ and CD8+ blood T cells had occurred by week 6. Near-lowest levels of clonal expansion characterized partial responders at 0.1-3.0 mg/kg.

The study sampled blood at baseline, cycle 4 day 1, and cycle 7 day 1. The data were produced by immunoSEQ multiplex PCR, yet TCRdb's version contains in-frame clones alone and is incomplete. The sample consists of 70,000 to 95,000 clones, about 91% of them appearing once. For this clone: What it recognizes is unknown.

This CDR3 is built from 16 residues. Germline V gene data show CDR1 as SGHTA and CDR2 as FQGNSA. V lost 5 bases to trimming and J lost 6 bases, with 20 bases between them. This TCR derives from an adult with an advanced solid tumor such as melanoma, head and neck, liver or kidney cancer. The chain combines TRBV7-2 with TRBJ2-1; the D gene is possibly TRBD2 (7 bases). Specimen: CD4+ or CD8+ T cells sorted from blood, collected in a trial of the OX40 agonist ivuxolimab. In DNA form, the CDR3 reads TGTGCCAGCAGCCCCGTGTTTGGGAGGGGGGGCAATGAGCAGTTCTTC. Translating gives CASSPVFGRGGNEQFF.